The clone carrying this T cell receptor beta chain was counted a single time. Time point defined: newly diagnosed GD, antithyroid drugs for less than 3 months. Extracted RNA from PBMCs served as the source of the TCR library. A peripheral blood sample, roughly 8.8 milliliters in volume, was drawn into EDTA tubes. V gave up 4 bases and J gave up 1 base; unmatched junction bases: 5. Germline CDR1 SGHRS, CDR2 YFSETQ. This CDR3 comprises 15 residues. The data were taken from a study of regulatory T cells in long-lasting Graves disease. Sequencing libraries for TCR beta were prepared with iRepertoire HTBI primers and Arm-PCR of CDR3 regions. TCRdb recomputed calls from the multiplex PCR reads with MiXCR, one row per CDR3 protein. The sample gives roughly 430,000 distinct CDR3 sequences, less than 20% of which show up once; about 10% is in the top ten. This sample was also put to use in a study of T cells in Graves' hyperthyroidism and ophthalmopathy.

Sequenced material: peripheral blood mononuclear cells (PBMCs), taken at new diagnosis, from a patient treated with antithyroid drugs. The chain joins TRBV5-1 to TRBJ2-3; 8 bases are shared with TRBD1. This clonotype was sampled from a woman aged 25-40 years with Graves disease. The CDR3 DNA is TGCGCCAGCAGCGAAACGACAGGGGGCACAGATACGCAGTATTTT. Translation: CASSETTGGTDTQYF.